What follows are 12 T cell receptor beta chains derived from one specimen sequenced in a study of somatic mutations in cytotoxic T cells in rheumatoid arthritis. Using immunoSEQ multiplex PCR, the repertoire was profiled, and TCRdb retains in-frame clones only, with some absent. The data show roughly 14,000 clones, 75% to 95% seen once. The sample comprised CD4+ T cells sorted from blood. All receptors come from a man between 70 and 80 years old with rheumatoid arthritis.

The V gene is TRBV7-2, the J gene TRBJ2-1, with TRBD1 identical over 7 bases. The trim removed 5 bases at V and 2 bases at J, leaving 6 bases unmatched. The CDR3 sequence is 15 residues long. Germline V gene data show CDR1 as SGHTA and CDR2 as FQGNSA. The CDR3 loop reads CASSTRQGPYNEQFF. Here the CDR3 DNA reads TGTGCCAGCAGCACGAGACAGGGTCCCTACAATGAGCAGTTCTTC.

This clone is a singleton in its sample. The V and J genes are TRBV5-1 and TRBJ2-2; 8 bases agree with TRBD1. The CDR3 has 15 residues. The V and J ends lost 4 bases and 6 bases, in that order; junction bases with no gene match: 8. Germline lookup yields CDR1 SGHRS and CDR2 YFSETQ. The CDR3 bases are TGCGCCAGCAGCGCTGGACAGGGTCTCGCCGGGGAGCTGTTTTTT. It is translated as CASSAGQGLAGELFF.

V and J are TRBV28 and TRBJ1-2; weak D call: TRBD1 (6 bases). CDR1 is MDHEN and CDR2 is SYDVKM in the germline V gene. The CDR3 runs 15 residues. V lost 1 base, J lost 4 bases, and 13 bases lay in between. In nucleotides, the CDR3 is TGTGCCAGCAGTTTATCCCCGCGACAGGTCTATGGCTACACCTTC. Residues: CASSLSPRQVYGYTF.

The gene calls are TRBV7-2 and TRBJ2-1; 7 positions agree with TRBD1. Trimming at V came to 5 bases and at J to 7 bases, leaving 2 bases not matched to a gene. Germline assignment: CDR1 SGHTA and CDR2 FQGNSA. The CDR3 totals 12 residues. The CDR3 bases are TGTGCCAGCAGCGCGACAGGGAATGAGCAGTTCTTC. Translating it yields CASSATGNEQFF.

As DNA, the CDR3 is TGTGCCAGTAGCCCAACAGGGGCGATTAATGAAAAACTGTTTTTT. Protein product: CASSPTGAINEKLFF. The V call is TRBV19, the J call TRBJ1-4; TRBD1 agrees at 7 bases. After removal of 6 bases from V and 4 bases from J, the junction contained 8 bases not matched to a gene. The length of the CDR3 is 15 residues. Per the germline V gene, CDR1 is LNHDA and CDR2 is SQIVND (reference sequence).

The chain employs TRBV6-1 and TRBJ2-1; TRBD2 aligns across 13 bases. CDR3 length: 15 amino acids. The germline CDR1 and CDR2 sequences are MNHNS and SASEGT. Unmatched junction bases numbered 7, after V lost 6 bases and J lost 8 bases. CDR3 DNA: TGTGCCAGCAGAGTCACTAGCGGGGGGGCTTATGAGCAGTTCTTC. Its protein is CASRVTSGGAYEQFF.

The V and J genes are TRBV6-5 and TRBJ1-1; D is perhaps TRBD1 (6 bases). The CDR3 totals 14 residues. V was pared by 8 bases and J by 6 bases, with 19 bases between. In germline, CDR1 is MNHEY, CDR2 SVGAGI. The CDR3 DNA reads TGTGCCAGCGGGGAGGGGGGGAAAAAGTCTGAAGCTTTCTTT. It encodes CASGEGGKKSEAFF.

The chain links TRBV18 to TRBJ1-2, with 8 bases that match TRBD1. The CDR3 has 16 residues. V dropped 4 bases and J dropped 2; count of bases not matched to a gene: 9. Germline CDR1 is KGHSH and CDR2 is LQKENI. This CDR3 reads CASSRQPGQENYGYTF. Here the CDR3 DNA reads TGTGCCAGCTCACGACAACCGGGACAGGAAAACTATGGCTACACCTTC. Together with reference TRBV18 and TRBJ1-2, the CDR3 gives the full variable domain: NAGVMQNPRHLVRRRGQEARLRCSPMKGHSHVYWYRQLPEEGLKFMVYLQKENIIDESGMPKERFSAEFPKEGPSILRIQQVVRGDSAAYFCASSRQPGQENYGYTFGSGTRLTVV.

This clone appeared a single time. The gene calls are TRBV28 and TRBJ2-3; 10 bases align to TRBD2. The CDR3 has 16 amino acids. The J segment lost 0 bases and the V segment lost 5 bases, leaving 5 bases of the junction unmatched. CDR1 and CDR2 from the germline V gene are MDHEN and SYDVKM. DNA for the CDR3: TGTGCCAGCAGTCCGGGACTAGCGCTTAGCACAGATACGCAGTATTTT. This gives the protein CASSPGLALSTDTQYF. The full variable domain, its missing parts supplied by reference TRBV28 and TRBJ2-3, is DVKVTQSSRYLVKRTGEKVFLECVQDMDHENMFWYRQDPGLGLRLIYFSYDVKMKEKGDIPEGYSVSREKKERFSLILESASTNQTSMYLCASSPGLALSTDTQYFGPGTRLTVL.

This chain's CDR3 is CASSLSGQDLVGQYF. CDR3 DNA: TGTGCCAGCAGCTTAAGTGGACAGGATCTTGTTGGGCAGTACTTC. The J gene is TRBJ2-7, the V gene TRBV11-1, with TRBD1 matching over 7 bases. This CDR3 contains 15 residues. Germline V CDR1 and CDR2: SGHAT, FQDESV (reference sequence). V shed 2 bases, J shed 9 bases, and the junction held 13 bases outside the gene matches.

This chain links TRBV29-1 with TRBJ2-1; D is unclear. Germline CDR1 and CDR2: SQVTM and ANQGSEA. CDR3 size: 14 residues. V was shortened by 5 bases and J by 6 bases, with 17 bases between the two germline ends. The CDR3 DNA reads TGCAGCGTTTTGAGGTATGAGACGGCCAATGAGCAGTTCTTC. It specifies CSVLRYETANEQFF.

This sequence joins TRBV25-1 and TRBJ2-7; TRBD1 might be the D (6 bases). Germline V lookup: CDR1 MGHDK, CDR2 SYGVNS. V gave up 6 bases and J gave up 5 bases, with 14 bases separating them. The length of the CDR3 is 13 residues. CDR3 coding DNA: TGTGCCAGCAGAGTAGGCAGGGGCCACGAGCAGTACTTC. It specifies CASRVGRGHEQYF.